These 19 T cell receptor beta chains were all obtained from the same sample, sequenced in a study of cytomegalovirus exposure and HLA in healthy donors. PCR was performed using 60 Vbeta and 13 Jbeta primers. The table came from immunoSEQ multiplex PCR; TCRdb's copy has only in-frame clones and leaves some out. There are roughly 40,000 clones in the sample, with 1% to 1.5% held by the top ten. The sequencing sample was made of PBMCs. These receptors came from a man aged 30 to 45 in good health and CMV-seronegative.

V and J are TRBV19 and TRBJ1-5; unclear D gene. Trimming removed 1 base at V and 0 bases at J, with 10 bases between. Germline V gives CDR1 LNHDA, CDR2 SQIVND (reference sequence). CDR3 length: 16 amino acids. The CDR3 DNA reads TGTGCCAGTAGTATAGCAGCGTTTTATAGCAATCAGCCCCAGCATTTT. It specifies CASSIAAFYSNQPQHF.

The chain carries TRBV9 and TRBJ1-4, with 7 bases identical to TRBD1. CDR1 is SGDLS, CDR2 YYNGEE, per germline. V shed 4 bases, J shed 0 bases, and the junction held 12 bases outside the gene matches. This CDR3 comprises 18 residues. The CDR3 DNA reads TGTGCCAGCAGCCCAACGACAGGGATACCCCCAACTAATGAAAAACTGTTTTTT. It translates to CASSPTTGIPPTNEKLFF. Full variable domain (rest looked up from reference TRBV9 and TRBJ1-4): DSGVTQTPKHLITATGQRVTLRCSPRSGDLSVYWYQQSLDQGLQFLIQYYNGEERAKGNILERFSAQQFPDLHSELNLSSLELGDSALYFCASSPTTGIPPTNEKLFFGSGTQLSVL.

The chain links TRBV5-1 to TRBJ1-1, with TRBD1 matching 12 bases. The V and J ends lost 0 bases and 0 bases, in that order; junction bases with no gene match: 18. This CDR3 spans 22 amino acids. Germline V gene data show CDR1 as SGHRS and CDR2 as YFSETQ. The chain's CDR3 is CASSLGDRGRAWGAWVNTEAFF. CDR3 DNA: TGCGCCAGCAGCTTGGGGGACAGGGGGCGTGCGTGGGGGGCGTGGGTGAACACTGAAGCTTTCTTT.

This rearrangement joins TRBV7-2 to TRBJ1-1, with 9 bases identical to TRBD1. There are 16 residues in the CDR3. The V segment lost 5 bases and the J segment 0 bases; nucleotides outside the gene matches: 7. Germline assignment: CDR1 SGHTA and CDR2 FQGNSA. CDR3 coding DNA: TGTGCCAGCAGCCAACGGGACAGGGTTATGAACACTGAAGCTTTCTTT. Translating gives CASSQRDRVMNTEAFF.

This chain connects TRBV20-1 to TRBJ1-2, with no clear D. The CDR3 runs to 11 residues. Per germline, CDR1 DFQATT and CDR2 SNEGSKA (reference sequence). Trimming took 4 bases from V and 8 from J, leaving 11 bases between them. The CDR3 sequence: CSATPAGGYTF. Here the CDR3 DNA reads TGCAGTGCTACCCCCGCAGGCGGCTACACCTTC.

The DNA of the CDR3 is TGTGCCAGCAGTGACGGACAGGGCATCGTGACCCAGTACTTC. Translating gives CASSDGQGIVTQYF. This chain links TRBV6-6 with TRBJ2-5, with 8 nucleotides matching TRBD1. Germline-derived CDR1 and CDR2 are MNHNY and SVGAGI (reference sequence). V lost 5 bases and J lost 7; bases outside the gene matches: 9. The CDR3 spans 14 residues.

The rearrangement uses TRBV30 and TRBJ1-1; no reliable D call. V lost 6 bases, J lost 5 bases, and 7 bases lay in between. CDR1 and CDR2 from the germline V gene are GTSNPN and SVGIG (reference sequence). The CDR3 spans 10 residues. CDR3 sequence (DNA): TGTGCCTGCGATAGAACTGAAGCTTTCTTT. This gives the protein CACDRTEAFF.

This chain joins TRBV29-1 and TRBJ1-2; a weak D match, TRBD1 (5 bases). The ends were cut back, 4 bases at V and 8 bases at J, with 14 bases in the middle. The CDR3 length is 12 residues. The germline V gene has CDR1 SQVTM and CDR2 ANQGSEA. The CDR3 DNA sequence: TGCAGCGTTGGAGACAGCGCCGGGGGCTACACCTTC. Protein sequence: CSVGDSAGGYTF.

V usage is TRBV6-5 and J usage is TRBJ1-6; no definite D call. Trimming removed 6 bases at V and 7 bases at J, with 13 bases between. The CDR3 loop spans 14 amino acids. Germline V CDR1 and CDR2: MNHEY, SVGAGI. The CDR3 nucleotides are TGTGCCAGCAGAAATGGGAGAGAGAATTCACCCCTCCACTTT. Its translation: CASRNGRENSPLHF.

The V and J genes are TRBV5-1 and TRBJ2-2, with 8 bases fitting TRBD2. Germline CDR1 reads SGHRS; CDR2 reads YFSETQ. The CDR3 covers 15 residues. Trimming cost V 4 bases and J 4 bases; bases outside gene matches: 6. The CDR3 DNA follows: TGCGCCAGCAGCAAAACGACTAGCGCCACCGGGGAGCTGTTTTTT. This encodes CASSKTTSATGELFF.

This chain joins TRBV7-9 and TRBJ2-7, with TRBD1 matching over 8 bases. The CDR3 has 14 amino acids. CDR1 is SEHNR, CDR2 FQNEAQ, per germline (reference sequence). V was clipped by 5 bases and J by 6 bases; unmatched bases: 9. The CDR3 spells CASSRLTGAGEQYF. The CDR3 DNA reads TGTGCCAGCAGCCGACTGACAGGGGCCGGCGAGCAGTACTTC.

This rearrangement joins TRBV5-1 to TRBJ2-3; 9 nucleotides line up with TRBD2. V was pared by 4 bases and J by 4 bases, with 7 bases of the junction left unmatched. This CDR3 has 15 residues. The V gene's germline CDR1 is SGHRS and CDR2 YFSETQ. CDR3 bases: TGCGCCAGCAGCCCCTGGACTAGCGTTGCAGATACGCAGTATTTT. Its translation: CASSPWTSVADTQYF.

This chain links TRBV29-1 with TRBJ1-2; D may be TRBD1 (5 bases). This CDR3 spans 11 amino acids. The V and J ends lost 6 bases and 8 bases respectively, with 13 bases between them. From germline, CDR1 is SQVTM and CDR2 ANQGSEA. The CDR3 loop is CSVGGLEGYTF. CDR3 bases: TGCAGCGTCGGGGGTCTTGAAGGCTACACCTTC. Full variable domain (rest looked up from reference TRBV29-1 and TRBJ1-2): SAVISQKPSRDICQRGTSLTIQCQVDSQVTMMFWYRQQPGQSLTLIATANQGSEATYESGFVIDKFPISRPNLTFSTLTVSNMSPEDSSIYLCSVGGLEGYTFGSGTRLTVV.

The chain couples TRBV18 to TRBJ2-7; perhaps TRBD2 as D (5 bases). Trimming took 5 bases from V and 7 from J, leaving 18 bases between them. The CDR3 sequence is 14 residues long. Germline CDR1 KGHSH, CDR2 LQKENI. Written as DNA, the CDR3 is TGTGCCAGCTCATCGCGGGCCCTCGATTTGGAGCAGTACTTC. Translated, it gives CASSSRALDLEQYF.

V and J are TRBV5-6 and TRBJ1-6, with 9 bases that match TRBD1. The V and J ends lost 2 bases and 9 bases, in that order; junction bases with no gene match: 3. This CDR3 has 14 residues. The germline CDR1 and CDR2 sequences are SGHDT and YYEEEE. Here the CDR3 reads CASSLGQGSSPLHF. CDR3 coding DNA: TGTGCCAGCAGCTTAGGACAGGGGAGTTCACCCCTCCACTTT.

The J gene is TRBJ1-2, the V gene TRBV6-5; TRBD1 aligns across 8 bases. The CDR3 runs to 13 residues. Germline assignment: CDR1 MNHEY and CDR2 SVGAGI. J lost 6 bases, V lost 0 bases, and 0 bases had no gene match. DNA of the CDR3: TGTGCCAGCAGTTACTCGACAGGGGATGGCTACACCTTC. It codes for CASSYSTGDGYTF.

The J gene is TRBJ2-5, the V gene TRBV5-1, with 9 bases aligning to TRBD2. V shed 3 bases and J 2 bases; nucleotides not matched to a gene: 2. Germline loops: CDR1 SGHRS, CDR2 YFSETQ. This CDR3 comprises 14 residues. The CDR3 DNA reads TGCGCCAGCAGCTCTAGCGGGAATCAAGAGACCCAGTACTTC. Amino acid sequence: CASSSSGNQETQYF.

The gene calls are TRBV7-9 and TRBJ2-1, with D hard to call. This CDR3 is built from 16 residues. Germline-derived CDR1 and CDR2 are SEHNR and FQNEAQ (reference sequence). V was pared by 7 bases and J by 7 bases, with 23 bases between. The CDR3 DNA follows: TGTGCCAGCACCCCCCGAGTCAGTCCCACCAGGAATGAGCAGTTCTTC. Protein sequence: CASTPRVSPTRNEQFF.

The chain couples TRBV6-5 to TRBJ2-1, with TRBD1 identical over 10 bases. V dropped 0 bases and J dropped 6; count of bases not matched to a gene: 2. CDR1 MNHEY and CDR2 SVGAGI come from the germline V gene. The CDR3 extends over 15 amino acids. CDR3 region: CASSYSRDRGNEQFF. Written as DNA, the CDR3 is TGTGCCAGCAGTTACTCGCGGGACAGGGGCAATGAGCAGTTCTTC.